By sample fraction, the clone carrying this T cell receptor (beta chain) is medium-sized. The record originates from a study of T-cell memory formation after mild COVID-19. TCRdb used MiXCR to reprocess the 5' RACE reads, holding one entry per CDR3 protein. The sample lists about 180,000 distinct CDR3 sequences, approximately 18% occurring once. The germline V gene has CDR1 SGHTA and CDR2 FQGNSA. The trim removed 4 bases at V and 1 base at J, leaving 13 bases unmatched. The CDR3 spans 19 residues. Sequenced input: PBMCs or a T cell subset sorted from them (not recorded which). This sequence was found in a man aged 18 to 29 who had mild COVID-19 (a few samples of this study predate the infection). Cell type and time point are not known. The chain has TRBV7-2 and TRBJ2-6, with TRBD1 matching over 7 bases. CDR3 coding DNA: TGTGCCAGCAGCTCAGAGGGGGCAGGGATCACTTCTGGGGCCAACGTCCTGACTTTC. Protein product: CASSSEGAGITSGANVLTF.